The present T cell receptor beta chain was sequenced within a study of Graves' ophthalmopathy and Graves' hyperthyroidism (dated by TCRdb to the late 2010s). With respect to the entire study: Peripheral blood was collected at initial diagnosis, prior to any treatment. In total, 135 blood samples were TCR-sequenced: 43 ophthalmopathy, under 80 hyperthyroidism and roughly 17 hyperthyroidism-to-ophthalmopathy patients. The 85 to 100 discovery patients were randomly split 7:3 into training and test sets. To tell Graves' ophthalmopathy apart from Graves' hyperthyroidism, and to predict which patients would progress to ophthalmopathy, the study relied on TCR beta repertoire signatures. The independent validation cohort included 18 to 20 hyperthyroidism patients plus 17 patients who later progressed from hyperthyroidism to ophthalmopathy. A discovery set of 95 to 100 patients (about 45 ophthalmopathy, fewer than 60 stable hyperthyroidism) was enrolled to explore V-J signatures distinguishing ophthalmopathy from hyperthyroidism. In a handful of hyperthyroidism patients, the T-cell repertoire of thyroid tissue was compared with the T-cell repertoire of blood. After sampling, hyperthyroidism patients received methimazole starting at 30 mg daily, and ophthalmopathy patients received high-dose intravenous methylprednisolone. Results and caveats for the whole study, not just this receptor: In validation, the model predicted ophthalmopathy progression with roughly 68% sensitivity and roughly 72% specificity; some 13 predicted patients were CT-confirmed with GO in a median of approximately six months. Most of the expanded thyroid clonotypes with a frequency above 0.001 were also detected in blood, and it was suggested that the thyroid immune response may be reflected by blood repertoires. Sample size was not predetermined statistically, and investigators were not blinded to group allocation. In cross-validation, the 13-signature model distinguished ophthalmopathy from stable hyperthyroidism with approximately 90% sensitivity and around 83% specificity, while in the test set the corresponding values were 80% and 75%.

This clonotype was seen a few times. No cognate antigen has been identified for it. No per-base quality is available; no much larger clone lies one base away. Ophthalmopathy patients were characterized by moderately to severely active disease, a Clinical Activity Score of at least 3, a NOSPECS grade of at least 4, and a disease duration under 3 months. Anyone with other autoimmune diseases, uncontrolled infections, pregnancy or lactation was excluded from the study. Diagnosis was based on clinical symptoms, serum thyroxine, TRAb, thyroid ultrasound and orbital computed tomography. PBMCs were isolated from about 9.2 ml of fresh peripheral blood by Ficoll-Paque density gradient centrifugation. Total RNA was extracted with Trizol reagent and quality-checked on an Agilent 2100 Bioanalyzer. TCR beta CDR3 regions were amplified from RNA transcripts for repertoire sequencing. The first round was an RT-PCR using HTBI primers with the Qiagen OneStep RT-PCR kit, and this first round was followed by a second-round multiplex PCR, then size selection and purification. The libraries underwent paired-end sequencing with 100 bp reads on an Illumina HiSeq2000. In the paper's pipeline: SOAPnuke was used to process the reads, removing any read that contained adapters or uncalled bases, had a mean Phred below 15, or lacked an exact match to the constant primer or identifier. COPE v1.2.5 was used to merge high-quality paired reads. Clonotypes were defined as unique nucleotide sequences and were aligned to IMGT TRB V, D and J references using MiTCR v1.1. The analysis was limited to V-J combinations with a frequency above 0.0001, which together covered 99.2% of repertoires. A TCR clonal expansion and chaos score per V-J combination was defined as the ratio of F50 clonal expansion to chaos observed in the TCRdist matrix. Welch's t-statistics and random forest were used to reduce features to about a dozen V-J combinations, which were fed into a naive Bayes classifier. The similarity between thyroid and blood repertoires was quantified using the Morisita-Horn index. TCRdb ran its own pipeline on the public reads, namely fastp trimming at Q25 and MiXCR clone calling, and kept in-frame beta chains. Each entry merges the rows of one CDR3 protein and shows their most common DNA and genes. The V and J calls shown here were made by TCRdb, not taken from the authors' results. This sample lists a few hundred thousand distinct CDR3 sequences; around 17% were detected once. The ten largest clones represent around 1.4% of the sample.

The cysteine opens and the phenylalanine closes a CDR3 of 16 amino acids. The DNA shown is the 48-base CDR3, in frame from base 1. V sheds 6 bases and J sheds 2 bases, leaving 19 bases between their ends. Taken from the germline V gene, the CDR1 and CDR2 loops are SGHAT and FQNNGV. The specimen sequenced was peripheral blood. The chain employs TRBV11-2 and TRBJ2-5, with a weak D call of TRBD2 (6 bases match). The TCR originated in a woman aged 18-29 years with Graves' ophthalmopathy. Donor details come from another sample of the same person, matched by shared clones. CDR3 region: CASSPLMDGRQETQYF. The base sequence is TGTGCCAGCAGTCCCTTAATGGACGGGAGACAAGAGACCCAGTACTTC. Extended through the reference TRBV11-2 and TRBJ2-5 proteins, this CDR3 yields the full variable domain: EAGVAQSPRYKIIEKRQSVAFWCNPISGHATLYWYQQILGQGPKLLIQFQNNGVVDDSQLPKDRFSAERLKGVDSTLKIQPAKLEDSAVYLCASSPLMDGRQETQYFGPGTRLLVL.